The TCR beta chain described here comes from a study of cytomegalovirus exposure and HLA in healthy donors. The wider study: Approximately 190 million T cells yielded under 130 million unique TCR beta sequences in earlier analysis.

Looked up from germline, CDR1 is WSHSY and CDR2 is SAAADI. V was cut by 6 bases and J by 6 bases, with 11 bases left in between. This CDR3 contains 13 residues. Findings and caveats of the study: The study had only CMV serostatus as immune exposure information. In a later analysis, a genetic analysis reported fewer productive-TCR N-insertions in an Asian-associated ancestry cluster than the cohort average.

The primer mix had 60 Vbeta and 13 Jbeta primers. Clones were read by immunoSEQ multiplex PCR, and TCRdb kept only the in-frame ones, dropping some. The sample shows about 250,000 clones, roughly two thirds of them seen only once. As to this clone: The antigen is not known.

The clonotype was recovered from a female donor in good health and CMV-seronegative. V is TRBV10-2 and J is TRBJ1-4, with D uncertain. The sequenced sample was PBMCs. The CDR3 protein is CASRDGVDEKLFF. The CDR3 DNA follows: TGCGCCAGCAGGGACGGGGTTGATGAAAAACTGTTTTTT.